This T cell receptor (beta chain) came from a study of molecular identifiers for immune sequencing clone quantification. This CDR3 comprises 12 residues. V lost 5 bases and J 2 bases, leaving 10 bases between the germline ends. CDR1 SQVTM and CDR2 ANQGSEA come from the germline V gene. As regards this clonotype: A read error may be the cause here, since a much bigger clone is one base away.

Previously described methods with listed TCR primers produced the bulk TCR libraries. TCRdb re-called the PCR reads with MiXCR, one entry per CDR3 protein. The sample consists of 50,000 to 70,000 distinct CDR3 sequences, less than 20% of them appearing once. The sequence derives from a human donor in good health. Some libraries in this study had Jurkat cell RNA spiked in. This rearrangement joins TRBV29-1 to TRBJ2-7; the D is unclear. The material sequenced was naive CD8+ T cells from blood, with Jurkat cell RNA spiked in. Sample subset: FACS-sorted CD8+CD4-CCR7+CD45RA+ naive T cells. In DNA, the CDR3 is TGCAGCGTTTATGGACCTACCTACGAGCAGTACTTC. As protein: CSVYGPTYEQYF.